This TCR beta chain is from a study of T cell responses to AZD1222 COVID-19 vaccine. General study points: Distributed over spike, vaccine-associated CD4 TCRs predominated at 160-218 and 743-854. Clonal diversity was possibly underestimated; the donors were predominantly white British and more often female. Nearly half of spike-specific TCRs reportedly target variant regions that are unmutated in the B.1.351 and B.1.1.7 variants. Baseline seropositivity occurred in only a handful of AZD1222 recipients.

The germline V and J ends were trimmed by 5 bases and 4 bases, with 18 bases remaining between them. The CDR3 contains 16 residues. Germline V gene sequence: CDR1 MDHEN, CDR2 SYDVKM. Data came from immunoSEQ multiplex PCR; TCRdb stores just in-frame clones and leaves some out. The sample gives about 120,000 clones, 89% of which show up once; almost 4.5% is in the top ten. Turning to this clone: What it binds is unknown.

The clonotype originates from an adult in good health. Here the sequenced sample was peripheral blood, taken on day 0 of AZD1222 vaccination. The rearrangement links TRBV28 to TRBJ1-5, with a weak D call TRBD1 (5 bases). CDR3 in amino acids: CASSPGSSGGNQPQHF. The CDR3 DNA sequence: TGTGCCAGCAGTCCCGGATCATCGGGGGGAAATCAGCCCCAGCATTTT.